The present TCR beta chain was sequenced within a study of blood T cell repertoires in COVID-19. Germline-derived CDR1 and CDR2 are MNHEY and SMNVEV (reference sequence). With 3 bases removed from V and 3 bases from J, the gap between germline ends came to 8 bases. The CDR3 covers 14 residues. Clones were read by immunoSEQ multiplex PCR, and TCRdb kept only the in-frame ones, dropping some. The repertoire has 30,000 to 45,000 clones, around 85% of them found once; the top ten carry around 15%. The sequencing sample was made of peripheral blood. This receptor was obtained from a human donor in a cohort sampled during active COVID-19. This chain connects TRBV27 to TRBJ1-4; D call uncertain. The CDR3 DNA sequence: TGTGCCAGCAGTTTGGCGGTAGCTAATGAAAAACTGTTTTTT. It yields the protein CASSLAVANEKLFF.